A single sample gave rise to the 10 T cell receptor beta chains below, sequenced in a study of T cells after yellow fever vaccination. In TCRdb, the 5' RACE reads were re-called with MiXCR into one record per CDR3 protein. The profile covers 400,000 or so distinct CDR3 sequences, with roughly 11% appearing a single time and less than 20% taken by the ten largest. This specimen was PBMCs, taken on the day of the first yellow fever vaccination. Receptor source: a man between 18 and 35 years old who received the YFV17D yellow fever vaccine.

V gene TRBV10-3 combines with J gene TRBJ2-5, with D perhaps being TRBD1 or TRBD2 (5 bases each). The V gene lost 4 bases and the J gene lost 2 bases, with 14 bases spanning the gap. Germline V gives CDR1 ENHRY, CDR2 SYGVKD. CDR3 length: 15 residues. The CDR3 coding sequence is TGTGCCATCAGTGCCGAGGGGACGTTACAAGAGACCCAGTACTTC. Translated, it gives CAISAEGTLQETQYF.

This clonotype has a handful of counts. The chain employs TRBV29-1 and TRBJ2-7; TRBD1 aligns across 9 bases. This CDR3 region has 12 residues. The germline V gene has CDR1 SQVTM and CDR2 ANQGSEA. With V trimmed by 6 bases and J by 6 bases, 6 bases remained unmatched. CDR3 loop: CSVRDRDPEQYV. CDR3 nucleotide sequence: TGCAGCGTGCGGGACAGGGACCCCGAGCAGTACGTC.

CDR3 sequence reads: CASSSGQIYEQYV. The CDR3 region has the DNA TGTGCCAGCAGCTCGGGACAGATCTACGAGCAGTACGTC. J is TRBJ2-7 and V is TRBV5-5; the match to TRBD1 covers 7 bases. The CDR3 spans 13 residues. Germline lookup yields CDR1 SGHKS and CDR2 YYEKEE (reference sequence). V dropped 3 bases and J dropped 3; count of bases not matched to a gene: 3.

The genes are TRBV7-2 and TRBJ1-2; D perhaps matches TRBD1 (5 bases). Trimming removed 2 bases at V and 0 bases at J, with 10 bases between. Germline V gene sequence: CDR1 SGHTA, CDR2 FQGNSA. This CDR3 has 15 residues. In nucleotides, the CDR3 is TGTGCCAGCAGCTTACGGCGGGGCCCTAACTATGGCTACACCTTC. Encoded protein: CASSLRRGPNYGYTF. Filled out from reference TRBV7-2 and TRBJ1-2, the complete variable domain reads GAGVSQSPSNKVTEKGKDVELRCDPISGHTALYWYRQSLGQGLEFLIYFQGNSAPDKSGLPSDRFSAERTGGSVSTLTIQRTQQEDSAVYLCASSLRRGPNYGYTFGSGTRLTVV.

This clonotype was detected only a few times. The chain combines TRBV6-1 with TRBJ2-5; 11 nucleotides match TRBD1. Trimming at V came to 7 bases and at J to 5 bases, leaving 9 bases not matched to a gene. This CDR3 has 15 residues. CDR1 MNHNS and CDR2 SASEGT come from the germline V gene. The CDR3 reads CASMLGQGAWETQYF. The CDR3 DNA is TGTGCCAGCATGCTAGGACAGGGGGCATGGGAGACCCAGTACTTC.

V gene TRBV10-3 combines with J gene TRBJ2-5; D possibly corresponds to TRBD2 (7 bases). Per the germline V gene, CDR1 is ENHRY and CDR2 is SYGVKD. The CDR3 sequence is 17 residues long. The V end was cut by 5 bases, the J end by 5 bases, with 24 bases between. This chain's CDR3 is CAISMSPVRGGRETQYF. CDR3 nucleotide sequence: TGTGCCATCAGTATGTCCCCCGTTAGGGGGGGCCGTGAGACCCAGTACTTC.

This clonotype has a handful of counts. The gene calls are TRBV10-3 and TRBJ1-1; D unclear. The CDR3 length is 11 residues. CDR1 ENHRY and CDR2 SYGVKD come from the germline V gene. V was cut by 10 bases and J by 3 bases, with 9 bases left in between. The CDR3 loop reads CATEGDTEAFF. Here the CDR3 DNA reads TGTGCCACGGAAGGTGACACTGAAGCTTTCTTT.

The CDR3, as DNA: TGTGCCACCAGCAGATCCTCCCACGGGGGGGGCACAGATACGCAGTATTTT. Its protein product is CATSRSSHGGGTDTQYF. The V gene is TRBV15, the J gene TRBJ2-3; 8 bases line up with TRBD2. This CDR3 is built from 17 residues. Germline CDR1 LNHNV, CDR2 YYDKDF (reference sequence). After removal of 2 bases from V and 1 base from J, the junction contained 8 bases not matched to a gene. The variable domain in full, with the rest retrieved from reference TRBV15 and TRBJ2-3, is DAMVIQNPRYQVTQFGKPVTLSCSQTLNHNVMYWYQQKSSQAPKLLFHYYDKDFNNEADTPDNFQSRRPNTSFCFLDIRSPGLGDTAMYLCATSRSSHGGGTDTQYFGPGTRLTVL.

This clonotype is a singleton in its sample. This rearrangement joins TRBV2 to TRBJ1-1; weak D call: TRBD1 (6 bases). The V gene's germline CDR1 is SNHLY and CDR2 FYNNEI. V lost 6 bases to trimming and J lost 4 bases, with 15 bases between them. There are 14 residues in the CDR3. The CDR3 sequence is CASRLQGISTEAFF. In DNA, the CDR3 is TGTGCCAGCAGACTACAGGGAATCAGCACTGAAGCTTTCTTT.

This clonotype was detected only a few times. This chain links TRBV5-4 with TRBJ2-5, with TRBD2 identical over 9 bases. The J segment lost 4 bases and the V segment lost 4 bases, leaving 5 bases of the junction unmatched. Germline values: CDR1 SGHNT, CDR2 YYREEE (reference sequence). This CDR3 contains 14 residues. The chain's CDR3 is CASSLRGGLETQYF. The DNA for the CDR3 is TGTGCCAGCAGCCTGCGGGGGGGGTTAGAGACCCAGTACTTC.